The present entry profiles one TCR beta chain with its context. The sample is drawn from a study of T cells in Graves' hyperthyroidism and ophthalmopathy. Background on the study: Peripheral blood was collected at initial diagnosis, before any treatment.

Amplification yielded TCR beta CDR3 regions, with RNA transcripts as the source. The HTBI primer set was used in a first-round RT-PCR of the TCR CDR3. TCRdb itself ran the multiplex PCR reads through MiXCR, one entry per CDR3 protein. The sample records around 450,000 distinct CDR3 sequences, less than 20% being singletons. The CDR3 runs 13 residues. Germline V gives CDR1 SGHVS, CDR2 FNYEAQ. Trimming shortened V by 5 bases and J by 6 bases, and 10 bases separated the two germline ends. Sequences were obtained from blood. The V call is TRBV7-6, the J call TRBJ1-4; possible D gene TRBD1, 5 bases. This TCR was sampled from a woman between 18 and 29 years old with Graves' hyperthyroidism. This CDR3 reads CASSGTAYEKLFF. The CDR3 coding sequence is TGTGCCAGCAGCGGGACGGCTTATGAAAAACTGTTTTTT.